The rows below give T cell receptor beta chains drawn from one sample of a study of cytomegalovirus exposure and HLA in healthy donors. TCRdb's table, derived via immunoSEQ multiplex PCR, lists solely in-frame clones and lacks some. The sample lists about 100,000 clones, less than 85% occurring once. Material: PBMCs. These TCRs come from an older woman in good health and CMV-seropositive. Each CDR3 is given with its conserved first and last residue. The order of the fields is CDR3 length, D gene, clone size, J gene, V gene, CDR3 DNA, CDR3 protein. The D gene is left open where the match is weak. Rows may omit the clone size; those that give it use once, few, many or a size class.

len: 14; d_gene: TRBD2; abundance: .; j_gene: TRBJ2-1; v_gene: TRBV5-4; CDR3nt: TGTGCCAGCAGCTTCGATCTAGCGGTTAATGAGCAGTTCTTC; CDR3aa: CASSFDLAVNEQFF
len: 13; d_gene: .; abundance: .; j_gene: TRBJ2-3; v_gene: TRBV6-6; CDR3nt: TGTGCCAGCAAGGGGCCGAGCACAGATACGCAGTATTTT; CDR3aa: CASKGPSTDTQYF
len: 15; d_gene: .; abundance: .; j_gene: TRBJ1-3; v_gene: TRBV11-1; CDR3nt: TGTGCCAGCAGCTTAGGGGGACTCGACGCATACACCATATATTTT; CDR3aa: CASSLGGLDAYTIYF
len: 14; d_gene: TRBD2; abundance: .; j_gene: TRBJ2-7; v_gene: TRBV27; CDR3nt: TGTGCCAGCAAGACGGGGGGGGCTCTCTACGAGCAGTACTTC; CDR3aa: CASKTGGALYEQYF
len: 16; d_gene: TRBD2; abundance: .; j_gene: TRBJ2-3; v_gene: TRBV7-6; CDR3nt: TGTGCCAGCAGCTTGTTAGCGGGAGGGTACACAGATACGCAGTATTTT; CDR3aa: CASSLLAGGYTDTQYF
len: 16; d_gene: TRBD2; abundance: few; j_gene: TRBJ2-2; v_gene: TRBV5-1; CDR3nt: TGCGCCAGCAGCATCTTGACTAGCGGGAGTTCCGGGGAGCTGTTTTTT; CDR3aa: CASSILTSGSSGELFF
len: 14; d_gene: TRBD1; abundance: few; j_gene: TRBJ1-1; v_gene: TRBV5-8; CDR3nt: TGTGCCAGCAGTAAAACTTTACAGGGGGCCGAAGCTTTCTTT; CDR3aa: CASSKTLQGAEAFF
len: 15; d_gene: .; abundance: .; j_gene: TRBJ2-7; v_gene: TRBV7-6; CDR3nt: TGTGCCAGCAGCTTAGCGCGTGGGAGCCCCTACGAGCAGTACTTC; CDR3aa: CASSLARGSPYEQYF
len: 13; d_gene: TRBD1; abundance: .; j_gene: TRBJ2-7; v_gene: TRBV30; CDR3nt: TGTGCCTGGAGATTTACTGACAGGGGTTGGCAGTACTTC; CDR3aa: CAWRFTDRGWQYF
len: 12; d_gene: .; abundance: .; j_gene: TRBJ1-2; v_gene: TRBV19; CDR3nt: TGTGCCAGTAGTCCTGACAGGTACGGCTACACCTTC; CDR3aa: CASSPDRYGYTF
len: 16; d_gene: TRBD2; abundance: few; j_gene: TRBJ2-7; v_gene: TRBV7-8; CDR3nt: TGTGCCAGCAGCTTAGTTTCCGGTAGCGGGAGCTACGAGCAGTACTTC; CDR3aa: CASSLVSGSGSYEQYF
len: 15; d_gene: .; abundance: few; j_gene: TRBJ1-4; v_gene: TRBV2; CDR3nt: TGTGCCAGCAGTGAGCCCGGGACAAGAAATGAAAAACTGTTTTTT; CDR3aa: CASSEPGTRNEKLFF
len: 16; d_gene: TRBD2; abundance: once; j_gene: TRBJ2-5; v_gene: TRBV9; CDR3nt: TGTGCCAGCAGCCCTACCGGACTAGCGGGAGAGGAGACCCAGTACTTC; CDR3aa: CASSPTGLAGEETQYF
len: 11; d_gene: .; abundance: medium-sized; j_gene: TRBJ2-7; v_gene: TRBV6-1; CDR3nt: TGTGCCAGCAGTAACAGCTACGAGCAGTACTTC; CDR3aa: CASSNSYEQYF
len: 15; d_gene: .; abundance: .; j_gene: TRBJ2-1; v_gene: TRBV4-1; CDR3nt: TGCGCCAGCAGCCAACCACCGGTGGCCTACAATGAGCAGTTCTTC; CDR3aa: CASSQPPVAYNEQFF
len: 11; d_gene: .; abundance: .; j_gene: TRBJ2-3; v_gene: TRBV27; CDR3nt: TGTGCCAGCAGTCGAAGCGATACGCAGTATTTT; CDR3aa: CASSRSDTQYF